This T cell receptor (beta chain) stems from a study of OX40 agonist ivuxolimab in advanced cancers. Overall study: Patients received ivuxolimab, an agonistic anti-OX40 (CD134) antibody. Partial responses were achieved by three patients: one hepatocellular carcinoma, two cutaneous melanoma. Those enrolled were 82.7% male, with a mean age of 60 years and ages from roughly 20 to 90. Overall study results and limits: Blood T cells, both CD4+ and CD8+, expanded clonally by week 6 at 0.1 to 3.0 mg/kg.

As concerns this clone: Its antigen is unidentified.

The protocol was immunoSEQ multiplex PCR, while the TCRdb copy is restricted to in-frame clones and leaves out a portion. The sample consists of 40,000 to 55,000 clones, about 93% of them appearing once. This receptor was obtained from an adult with an advanced solid tumor such as melanoma, head and neck, liver or kidney cancer. Sequenced here: CD4+ or CD8+ T cells sorted from blood, sampled in a trial of the OX40 agonist ivuxolimab.

The CDR3 sequence: CSVREGYEQYF. CDR3 nucleotides: TGCAGTGTGCGGGAGGGGTACGAGCAGTACTTC. The J gene is TRBJ2-7, the V gene TRBV20-1; the match to TRBD2 covers 9 bases. This CDR3 is built from 11 residues. V was pared by 7 bases and J by 4 bases, with 2 bases of the junction left unmatched. Germline CDR1 DFQATT, CDR2 SNEGSKA (reference sequence).